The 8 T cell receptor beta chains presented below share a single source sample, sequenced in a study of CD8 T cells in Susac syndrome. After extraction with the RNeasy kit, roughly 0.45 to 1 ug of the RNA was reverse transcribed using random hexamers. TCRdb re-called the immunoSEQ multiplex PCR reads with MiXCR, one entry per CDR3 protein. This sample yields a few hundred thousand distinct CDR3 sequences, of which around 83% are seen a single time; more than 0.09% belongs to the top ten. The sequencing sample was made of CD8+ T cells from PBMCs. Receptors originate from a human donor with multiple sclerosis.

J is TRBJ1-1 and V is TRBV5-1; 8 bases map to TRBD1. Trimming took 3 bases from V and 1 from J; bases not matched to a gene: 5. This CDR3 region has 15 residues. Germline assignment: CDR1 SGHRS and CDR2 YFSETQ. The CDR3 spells CASSSDRVANTEAFF. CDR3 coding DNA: TGCGCCAGCAGCTCGGACAGGGTGGCGAACACTGAAGCTTTCTTT.

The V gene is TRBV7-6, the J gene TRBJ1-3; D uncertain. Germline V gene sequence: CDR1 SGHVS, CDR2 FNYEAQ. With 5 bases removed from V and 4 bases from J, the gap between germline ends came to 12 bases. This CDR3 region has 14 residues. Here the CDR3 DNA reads TGTGCCAGCAGCCCTGAGGCTGCAGGAAACACCATATATTTT. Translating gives CASSPEAAGNTIYF.

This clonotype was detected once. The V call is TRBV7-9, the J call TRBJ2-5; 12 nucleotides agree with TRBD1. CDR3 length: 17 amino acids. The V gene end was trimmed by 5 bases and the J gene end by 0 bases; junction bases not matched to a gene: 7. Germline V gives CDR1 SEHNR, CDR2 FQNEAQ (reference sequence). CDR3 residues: CASSMRGTGGDQETQYF. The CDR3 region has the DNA TGTGCCAGCAGCATGCGGGGGACAGGGGGCGACCAAGAGACCCAGTACTTC.

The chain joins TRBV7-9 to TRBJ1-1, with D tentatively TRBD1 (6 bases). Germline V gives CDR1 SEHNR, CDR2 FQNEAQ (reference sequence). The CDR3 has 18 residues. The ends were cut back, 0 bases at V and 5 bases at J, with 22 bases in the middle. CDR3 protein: CASSLATSGTSFKTEAFF. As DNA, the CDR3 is TGTGCCAGCAGCTTAGCCACCTCCGGGACAAGTTTTAAGACTGAAGCTTTCTTT.

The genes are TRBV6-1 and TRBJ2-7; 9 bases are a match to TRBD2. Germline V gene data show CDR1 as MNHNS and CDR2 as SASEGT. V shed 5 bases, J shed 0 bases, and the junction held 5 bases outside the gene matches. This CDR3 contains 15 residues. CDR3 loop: CASSYVSGSSYEQYF. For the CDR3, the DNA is TGTGCCAGCAGTTATGTTAGCGGGAGCTCCTACGAGCAGTACTTC.

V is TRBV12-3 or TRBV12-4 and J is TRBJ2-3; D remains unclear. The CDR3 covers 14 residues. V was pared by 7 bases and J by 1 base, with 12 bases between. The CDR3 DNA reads TGTGCCAGCAATTACGGCGGCCGCACAGATACGCAGTATTTT. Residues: CASNYGGRTDTQYF.

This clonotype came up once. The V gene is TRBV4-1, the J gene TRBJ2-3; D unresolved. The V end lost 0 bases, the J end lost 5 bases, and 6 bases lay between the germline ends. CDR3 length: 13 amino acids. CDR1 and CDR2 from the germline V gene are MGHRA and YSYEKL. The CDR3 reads CASSQEMRDTQYF. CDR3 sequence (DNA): TGCGCCAGCAGCCAAGAGATGAGAGATACGCAGTATTTT.

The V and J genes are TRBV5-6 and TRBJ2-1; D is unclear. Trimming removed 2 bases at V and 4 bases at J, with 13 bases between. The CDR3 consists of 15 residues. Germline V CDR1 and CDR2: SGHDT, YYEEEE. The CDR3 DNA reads TGTGCCAGCAGCTTCGACGGAGTTCCGTACAATGAGCAGTTCTTC. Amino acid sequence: CASSFDGVPYNEQFF. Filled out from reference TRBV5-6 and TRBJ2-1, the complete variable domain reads DAGVTQSPTHLIKTRGQQVTLRCSPKSGHDTVSWYQQALGQGPQFIFQYYEEEERQRGNFPDRFSGHQFPNYSSELNVNALLLGDSALYLCASSFDGVPYNEQFFGPGTRLTVL.